This TCR beta chain was identified in a study of shared clonotypes between healthy human individuals. Regarding the study as a whole: Generation probabilities of non-shared clonotypes were lower (relative to those shared by all four donors).

Replicate sorted-subset PCRs were loaded with 150 to 250 ng DNA, roughly 33,000 T cell genomes. Repertoires were generated with immunoSEQ multiplex PCR, while TCRdb's copy carries only in-frame clones and drops some. The table includes over 1.5 million clones, 98% detected once. With regard to this clone: Its antigen is as yet unknown.

Germline values: CDR1 SGHDN, CDR2 FVKESK. The CDR3 is made up of 15 amino acids. The ends were cut back, 2 bases at V and 0 bases at J, with 8 bases in the middle. The TCR sequence derives from a man aged 30 to 39 in good health. The sequenced sample was naive CD4+ T cells sorted from blood. Subset in this sample: CD45RA+ positively selected. The rearrangement links TRBV14 to TRBJ1-3, with a possible D match to TRBD1 (5 bases). CDR3 nucleotide sequence: TGTGCCAGCAGCCAACGGGACCCCTCTGGAAACACCATATATTTT. This codes for CASSQRDPSGNTIYF.